The clone carrying this T cell receptor (beta chain) was counted at least ten times. Its matching antigen is unknown. CDR1 and CDR2 from the germline V gene are LNHNV and YYDKDF (reference sequence). The CDR3 totals 14 residues. With 0 bases removed from V and 2 bases from J, the gap between germline ends came to 8 bases. These data are taken from a study of blood T cells in healthy people across ages. The sample, around 10 milliliters of peripheral blood, was drawn from each donor. A second PCR, run for roughly 7 to 12 cycles, used a sample-barcoded 5' primer plus a J-beta primer mix. Each cDNA was tagged by a template-switch adaptor containing 12 random nucleotides. TCRdb itself ran the 5' RACE reads through MiXCR, one entry per CDR3 protein. The sample lists 790,000 or so distinct CDR3 sequences, less than 60% occurring once. Findings and limits, study-wide: The diversity estimates, figures obtained from one million T cells, were considered underestimates.

The genes are TRBV15 and TRBJ2-7; D is unclear. Source material: blood. The source is a man older than 75 in good health. The CDR3 region is CATSRDLGTYEQYF. DNA of the CDR3: TGTGCCACCAGCAGAGATCTTGGGACCTACGAGCAGTACTTC.